This T cell receptor beta chain was obtained from a study of somatic mutations in cytotoxic T cells in rheumatoid arthritis (TCRdb year 2017). With respect to the entire study: A FACSAria II or Sony SH800 was used to flow-sort some V beta antibody-stained T-cell populations at nearly 100% purity, and TCRB sequencing was also done on sorted V beta1+ cells. To characterize clonality, the study used TCRB deep sequencing while asking whether somatic mutations are carried by expanded CD8+ T-cell clones in newly diagnosed, untreated rheumatoid arthritis. TCRB deep sequencing covered 65 to 80 patients with rheumatoid arthritis along with around 22 healthy controls. Patients and controls did not essentially differ in median age, which was nearly identical between the groups.

Note on this clone: No antigen is known for it. Base qualities are not provided; no much larger clone lies one nucleotide away.

Genomic DNA underwent TCRB CDR3 sequencing using the immunoSEQ assay. The original pipeline was this. Analyses were restricted to productive TCRB rearrangements. A clone was defined by a unique TCRB CDR3 sequence, and clonality was computed as a productive clonality index based on Shannon entropy. The template counts of each clone relative to the total templates per sample were used to calculate repertoire overlap between two samples. A correlation with a Spearman r of 0.6 to 0.65 was found between V-gene usage by flow cytometry and V-gene usage by TCRB sequencing. TCRdb carries this immuneACCESS record with in-frame sequences only. Its versions omit some clonotypes, under half of them owing to an unresolved V gene in the studies checked, with the rest unexplained. V and J calls and clone size are those listed in that table; D and trimming were worked out from the DNA. A total of 12,000 or so clones appear in this sample, approximately 80% of them only once. The top ten clonotypes cover 14% of the sample.

Overall study results and their limits: The expanded CD8+ clones had unknown antigen targets, and not appearing in virus-specific databases did not rule out that they were virus-specific. CD8+ T-cell clonality in rheumatoid arthritis patients was not significantly different from that in age-matched healthy controls. The largest CD8+ clone made up more than 20% of CD8+ cells in about an eighth of the 65 patients, and blood and synovial fluid shared several identical CD8+ TCRB sequences. In patients, CD8+ clonality rose with age (Spearman r of about 0.51), which was not the case in healthy controls.

The 15 to 20 healthy controls were blood donors whose buffy coats were used; they had a median age of approximately 58 years (range about 21-75), and over 50% were female. On an AutoMACS, CD4+ and CD8+ cells were isolated via positive magnetic bead selection, and their purity was verified by flow cytometry. Ficoll-Paque PLUS density gradient separation was used to isolate peripheral blood mononuclear cells. Nucleospin Tissue or Tissue XS kits were used to extract DNA from CD4-enriched, CD8-enriched or PBMC samples, and a Qubit 2.0 fluorometer was used for quantification. This receptor was obtained from a man between 50 and 59 years old in good health. Sequenced material: CD8+ T cells sorted from blood.

The DNA sequence reads TGTGCCAGCAGTTACCATCAGGAATACAATGAGCAGTTCTTC. This encodes CASSYHQEYNEQFF. The rearrangement joined TRBV28 to TRBJ2-1; the D gene identity is not certain. Looking up the germline V gene yields CDR1 MDHEN and CDR2 SYDVKM. V was cut back by 4 bases and J by 4 bases, leaving a gap of 11 bases between them. Spanning cysteine to phenylalanine, the CDR3 consists of 14 amino acids. Only CDR3 DNA remains: 42 bases, in frame from the first base.